The sequence of this TCR beta chain was determined in a study of cytomegalovirus exposure and HLA in healthy donors. Study-level information: Approximately 190 million T cells yielded 100 million or so unique TCR beta sequences in earlier analysis.

A multiplex PCR was run with 60 Vbeta primers and 13 Jbeta primers. Sequencing was performed with immunoSEQ multiplex PCR; in TCRdb, only in-frame clones are kept and a portion is missing. The sample has some 100,000 clones, around 77% seen once. On this clone: One end of the junction is discordant with germline, which a read error may explain.

CDR1 SEHNR and CDR2 FQNEAQ come from the germline V gene (reference sequence). The CDR3 totals 15 residues. Though nominally healthy at sampling, donors likely had unrecorded immune exposures. This clonotype was obtained from a man in his forties in good health and CMV-seropositive. The chain is built from TRBV7-9 and TRBJ1-6; 7 nucleotides line up with TRBD1. The sequenced sample consisted of PBMCs. The CDR3 sequence is CSSSTRDRGGSPLHF. Here the CDR3 DNA reads TGTTCCAGCAGCACGCGGGACAGAGGGGGTTCACCCCTCCACTTT.